This TCR beta chain was observed in a study of OX40 agonist ivuxolimab in advanced cancers. Study-level background: Cancers in dose escalation were hepatocellular, melanoma, renal cell and head and neck. The study reported partial responses in three patients: one hepatocellular carcinoma, two cutaneous melanoma.

Systemic immunosuppression or a history of autoimmune disease excluded patients. TCRdb keeps only in-frame clones here, not all; method: immunoSEQ multiplex PCR. The repertoire consists of roughly 90,000 clones, with approximately 91% occurring once and the leading ten covering 0.33%. The V end was cut by 4 bases, the J end by 3 bases, with 10 bases between. The CDR3 is made up of 14 amino acids. The germline CDR1 and CDR2 sequences are MNHEY and SVGAGI. The TCR comes from an adult with an advanced solid tumor such as melanoma, head and neck, liver or kidney cancer. V gene TRBV6-5 combines with J gene TRBJ1-5, with D uncertain. The sequencing here drew on CD4+ or CD8+ T cells sorted from blood, taken in a trial of the OX40 agonist ivuxolimab. In DNA, the CDR3 is TGTGCCAGCAGTTCCTCTGGGATCAATCAGCCCCAGCATTTT. It yields the protein CASSSSGINQPQHF.